This T cell receptor beta chain was recovered during a study of blood T cell repertoires in COVID-19. The study recruited people aged roughly 18 to 100 years across approximately 24 US areas. Cohort 3 recovery required two negative PCRs, clearance, or symptom resolution. Here immunoSEQ multiplex PCR was the method, and the copy in TCRdb shows in-frame clones only, minus some. The repertoire has about 160,000 clones, 88% of them found once; the top ten carry about 6.6%. Per germline, CDR1 SGHNT and CDR2 YENEEA. There are 15 residues in the CDR3. Trimming took 10 bases from V and 6 from J, leaving 22 bases between them.

The receptor was isolated from a woman aged 45-65 years who had recovered from COVID-19. Sequenced material: PBMCs or T cells enriched from blood (not recorded which). The V call is TRBV11-3, the J call TRBJ1-5; D is possibly TRBD1 (6 bases). The CDR3: CAIRGGRERLQPQHF. CDR3 bases: TGTGCCATCAGGGGCGGCAGGGAAAGACTTCAGCCCCAGCATTTT.